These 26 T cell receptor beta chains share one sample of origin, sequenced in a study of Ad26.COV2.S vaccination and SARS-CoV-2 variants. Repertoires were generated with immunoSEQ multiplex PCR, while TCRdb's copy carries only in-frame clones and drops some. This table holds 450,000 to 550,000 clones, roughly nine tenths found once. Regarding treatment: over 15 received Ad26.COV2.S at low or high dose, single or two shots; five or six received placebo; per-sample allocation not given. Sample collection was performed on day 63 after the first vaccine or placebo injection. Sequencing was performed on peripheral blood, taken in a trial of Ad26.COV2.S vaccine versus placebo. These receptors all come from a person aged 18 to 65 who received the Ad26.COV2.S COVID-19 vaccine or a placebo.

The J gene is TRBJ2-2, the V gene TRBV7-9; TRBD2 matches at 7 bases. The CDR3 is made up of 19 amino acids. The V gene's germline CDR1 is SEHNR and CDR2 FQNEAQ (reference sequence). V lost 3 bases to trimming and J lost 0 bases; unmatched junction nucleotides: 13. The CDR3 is CASSFPPAGAPSNTGELFF. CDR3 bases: TGTGCCAGCAGCTTCCCCCCTGCGGGAGCCCCTTCGAACACCGGGGAGCTGTTTTTT. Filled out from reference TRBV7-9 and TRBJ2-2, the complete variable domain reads DTGVSQNPRHKITKRGQNVTFRCDPISEHNRLYWYRQTLGQGPEFLTYFQNEAQLEKSRLLSDRFSAERPKGSFSTLEIQRTEQGDSAMYLCASSFPPAGAPSNTGELFFGEGSRLTVL.

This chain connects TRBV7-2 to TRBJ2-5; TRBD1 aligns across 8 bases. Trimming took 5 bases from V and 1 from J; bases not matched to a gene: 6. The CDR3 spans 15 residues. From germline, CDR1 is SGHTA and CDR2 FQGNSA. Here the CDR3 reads CASSPAGTGQETQYF. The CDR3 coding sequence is TGTGCCAGCAGCCCCGCCGGGACAGGCCAAGAGACCCAGTACTTC.

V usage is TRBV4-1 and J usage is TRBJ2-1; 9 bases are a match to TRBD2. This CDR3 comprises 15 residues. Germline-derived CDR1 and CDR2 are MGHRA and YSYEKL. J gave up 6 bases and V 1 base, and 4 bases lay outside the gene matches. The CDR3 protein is CASSQVAGVSNEQFF. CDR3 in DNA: TGCGCCAGCAGCCAAGTAGCGGGGGTTAGCAATGAGCAGTTCTTC.

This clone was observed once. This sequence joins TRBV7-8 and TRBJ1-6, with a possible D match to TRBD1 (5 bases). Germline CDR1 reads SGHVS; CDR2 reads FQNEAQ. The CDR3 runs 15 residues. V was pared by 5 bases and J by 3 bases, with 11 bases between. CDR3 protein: CASSLRDGYNSPLHF. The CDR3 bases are TGTGCCAGCAGCCTCAGGGACGGCTATAATTCACCCCTCCACTTT.

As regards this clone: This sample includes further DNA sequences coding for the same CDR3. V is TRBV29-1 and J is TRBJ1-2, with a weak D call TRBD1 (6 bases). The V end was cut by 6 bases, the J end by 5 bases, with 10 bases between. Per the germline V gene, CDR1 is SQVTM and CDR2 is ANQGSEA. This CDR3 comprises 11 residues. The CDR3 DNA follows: TGCAGCGTGGACAGCCTTTATGGCTACACCTTC. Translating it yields CSVDSLYGYTF. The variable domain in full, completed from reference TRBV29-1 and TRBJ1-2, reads SAVISQKPSRDICQRGTSLTIQCQVDSQVTMMFWYRQQPGQSLTLIATANQGSEATYESGFVIDKFPISRPNLTFSTLTVSNMSPEDSSIYLCSVDSLYGYTFGSGTRLTVV.

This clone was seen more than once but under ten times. The CDR3 spells CASSYTNYGYTF. CDR3 DNA: TGTGCCAGCAGTTACACTAACTATGGCTACACCTTC. The V and J genes are TRBV6-2 or TRBV6-3 and TRBJ1-2; D uncertain. CDR3 length: 12 amino acids. Trimming shortened V by 2 bases and J by 0 bases, and 1 base separated the two germline ends. CDR1 MNHEY and CDR2 SVGEGT come from the germline V gene.

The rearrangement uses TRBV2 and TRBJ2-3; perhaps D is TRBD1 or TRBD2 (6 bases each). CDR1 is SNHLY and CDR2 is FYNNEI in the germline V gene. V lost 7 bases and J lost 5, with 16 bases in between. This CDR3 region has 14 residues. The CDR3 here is CASNRDFMEDTQYF. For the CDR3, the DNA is TGTGCCAGCAACAGGGACTTCATGGAAGATACGCAGTATTTT.

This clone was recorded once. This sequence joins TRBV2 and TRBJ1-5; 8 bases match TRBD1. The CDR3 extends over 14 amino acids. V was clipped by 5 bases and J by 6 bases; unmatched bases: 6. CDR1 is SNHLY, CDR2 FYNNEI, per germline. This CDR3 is CASSPDRAGQPQHF. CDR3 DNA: TGTGCCAGCAGTCCGGACAGGGCAGGTCAGCCCCAGCATTTT.

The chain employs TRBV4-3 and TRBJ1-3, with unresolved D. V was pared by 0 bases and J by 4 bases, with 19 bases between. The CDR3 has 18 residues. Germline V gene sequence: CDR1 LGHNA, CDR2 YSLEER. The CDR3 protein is CASSQDPFPSTAGNTIYF. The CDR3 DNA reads TGCGCCAGCAGCCAAGATCCTTTCCCCTCAACGGCCGGAAACACCATATATTTT.

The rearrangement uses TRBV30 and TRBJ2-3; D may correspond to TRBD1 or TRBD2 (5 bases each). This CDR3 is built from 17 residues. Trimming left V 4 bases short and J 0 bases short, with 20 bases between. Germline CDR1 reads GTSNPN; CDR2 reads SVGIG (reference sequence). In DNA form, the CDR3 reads TGTGCCTGGATTGCTCCTCAGAGAGGGGACAGCACAGATACGCAGTATTTT. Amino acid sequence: CAWIAPQRGDSTDTQYF.

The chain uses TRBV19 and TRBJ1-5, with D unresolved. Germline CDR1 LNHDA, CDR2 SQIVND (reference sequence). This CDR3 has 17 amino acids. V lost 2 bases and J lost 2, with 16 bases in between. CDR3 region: CASSIPAYRAGNQPQHF. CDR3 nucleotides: TGTGCCAGTAGTATACCGGCGTATAGGGCGGGCAATCAGCCCCAGCATTTT.

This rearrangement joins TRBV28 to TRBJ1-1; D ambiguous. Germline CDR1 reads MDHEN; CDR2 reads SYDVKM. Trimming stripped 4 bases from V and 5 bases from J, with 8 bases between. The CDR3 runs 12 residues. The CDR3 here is CASSSRRTEAFF. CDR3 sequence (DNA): TGTGCCAGCAGTTCGAGGCGGACTGAAGCTTTCTTT.

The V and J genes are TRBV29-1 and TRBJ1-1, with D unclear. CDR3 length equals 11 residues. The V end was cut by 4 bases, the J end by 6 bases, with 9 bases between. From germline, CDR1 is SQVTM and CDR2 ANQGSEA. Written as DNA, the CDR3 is TGCAGCGTTGGGAGTTCCGCTGAAGCTTTCTTT. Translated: CSVGSSAEAFF.

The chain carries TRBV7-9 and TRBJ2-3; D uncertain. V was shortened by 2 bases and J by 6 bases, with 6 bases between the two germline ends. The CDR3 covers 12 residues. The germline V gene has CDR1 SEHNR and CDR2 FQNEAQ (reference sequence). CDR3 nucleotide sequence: TGTGCCAGCAGCTTAACGGTGGATACGCAGTATTTT. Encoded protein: CASSLTVDTQYF.

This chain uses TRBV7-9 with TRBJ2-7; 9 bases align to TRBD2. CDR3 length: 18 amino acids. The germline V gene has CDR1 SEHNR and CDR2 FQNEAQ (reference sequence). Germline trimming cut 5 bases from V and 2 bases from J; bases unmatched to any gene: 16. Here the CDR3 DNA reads TGTGCCAGCAGCCACGGGACTAGCCGATCGGCAGCCCCCTACGAGCAGTACTTC. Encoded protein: CASSHGTSRSAAPYEQYF. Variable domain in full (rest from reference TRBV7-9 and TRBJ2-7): DTGVSQNPRHKITKRGQNVTFRCDPISEHNRLYWYRQTLGQGPEFLTYFQNEAQLEKSRLLSDRFSAERPKGSFSTLEIQRTEQGDSAMYLCASSHGTSRSAAPYEQYFGPGTRLTVT.

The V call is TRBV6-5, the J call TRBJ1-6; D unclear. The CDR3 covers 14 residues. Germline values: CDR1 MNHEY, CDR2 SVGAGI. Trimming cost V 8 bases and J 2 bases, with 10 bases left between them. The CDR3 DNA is TGTGCCAGCGGGCAGGCAGCCTATAATTCACCCCTCCACTTT. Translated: CASGQAAYNSPLHF.

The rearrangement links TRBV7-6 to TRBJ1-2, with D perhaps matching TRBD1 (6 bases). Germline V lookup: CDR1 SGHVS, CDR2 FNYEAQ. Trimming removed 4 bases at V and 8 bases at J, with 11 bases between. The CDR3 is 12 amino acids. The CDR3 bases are TGTGCCAGCAGCTCAGGGACATCGGGCTACACCTTC. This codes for CASSSGTSGYTF.

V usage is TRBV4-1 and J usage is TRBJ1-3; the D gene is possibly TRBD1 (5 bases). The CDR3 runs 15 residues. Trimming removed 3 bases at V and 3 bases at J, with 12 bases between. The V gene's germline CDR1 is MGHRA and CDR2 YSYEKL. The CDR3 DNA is TGCGCCAGCAGCCATGGGGGTGGAGGTGGAAACACCATATATTTT. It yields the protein CASSHGGGGGNTIYF.

The CDR3 bases are TGTGCCAGTAAGCTAGGGGTAAGCACTGAAGCTTTCTTT. This sequence encodes CASKLGVSTEAFF. V and J are TRBV19 and TRBJ1-1; the D gene is possibly TRBD1 (5 bases). Germline-derived CDR1 and CDR2 are LNHDA and SQIVND (reference sequence). CDR3 length: 13 residues. V shed 7 bases and J shed 4 bases, with 13 bases lying between them.

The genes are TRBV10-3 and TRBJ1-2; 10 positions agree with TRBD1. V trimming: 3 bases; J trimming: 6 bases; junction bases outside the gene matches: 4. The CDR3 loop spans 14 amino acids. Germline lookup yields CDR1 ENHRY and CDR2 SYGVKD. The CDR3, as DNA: TGTGCCATCAGTGACCTCGGGACAGGGGATGGCTACACCTTC. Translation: CAISDLGTGDGYTF.

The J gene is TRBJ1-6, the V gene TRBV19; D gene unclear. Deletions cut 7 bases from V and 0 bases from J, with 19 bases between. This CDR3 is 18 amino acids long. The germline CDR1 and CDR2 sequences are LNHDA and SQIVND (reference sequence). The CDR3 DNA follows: TGTGCCAGTAAAATCCACGGGCCACAAAACTCCTATAATTCACCCCTCCACTTT. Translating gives CASKIHGPQNSYNSPLHF.

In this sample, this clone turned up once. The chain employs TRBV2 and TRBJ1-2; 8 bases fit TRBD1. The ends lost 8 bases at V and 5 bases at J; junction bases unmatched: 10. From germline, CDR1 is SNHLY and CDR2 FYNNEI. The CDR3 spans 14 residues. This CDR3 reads CASLRGTGGYGYTF. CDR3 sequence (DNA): TGTGCCAGCCTCCGCGGGACAGGAGGATATGGCTACACCTTC.

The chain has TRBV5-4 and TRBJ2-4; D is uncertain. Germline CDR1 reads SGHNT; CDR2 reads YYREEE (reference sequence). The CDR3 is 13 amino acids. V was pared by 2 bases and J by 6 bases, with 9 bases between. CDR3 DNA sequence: TGTGCCAGCAGCTTATCACCGGGAAACATTCAGTACTTC. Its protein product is CASSLSPGNIQYF.

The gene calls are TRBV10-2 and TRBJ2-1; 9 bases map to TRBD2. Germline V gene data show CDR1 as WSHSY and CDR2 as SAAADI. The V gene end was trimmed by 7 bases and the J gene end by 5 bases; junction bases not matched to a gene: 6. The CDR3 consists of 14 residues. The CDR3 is CASTPSGIHNEQFF. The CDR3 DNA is TGCGCCAGCACCCCTAGCGGGATACACAATGAGCAGTTCTTC.

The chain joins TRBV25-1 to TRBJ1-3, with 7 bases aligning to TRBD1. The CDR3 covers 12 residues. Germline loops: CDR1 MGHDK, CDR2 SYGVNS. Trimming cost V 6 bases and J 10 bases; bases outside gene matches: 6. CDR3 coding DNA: TGTGCCAGCAGGGGACAGACTCGAACCATATATTTT. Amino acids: CASRGQTRTIYF.

CDR3 in amino acids: CASSAPHSPLHF. In DNA form, the CDR3 reads TGTGCCAGCAGCGCCCCCCATTCACCCCTCCACTTT. The rearrangement links TRBV5-4 to TRBJ1-6; no clear D gene. The germline CDR1 and CDR2 sequences are SGHNT and YYREEE (reference sequence). The length of the CDR3 is 12 residues. V lost 4 bases, J lost 8 bases, and 7 bases lay in between.